A selection of T cell receptor beta chains follows, all from one sample in a study of CD8 T cell repertoires and HIV-1 epitope variants. These receptors lack a known antigen. The table came from immunoSEQ multiplex PCR; TCRdb's copy has only in-frame clones and leaves some out. This sample has fewer than 6,000 clones, with 50% to 75% found just once. Sample: cultured CD8+ T cells derived from PBMCs. The source of these receptors is a male donor with HIV. The CDR3 runs from the conserved cysteine through the conserved F or W. The D gene is left open where the match is weak. Clone size appears in some rows only: once, few, many, or a class for an expanded clone.

V gene,D gene,J gene,clone size,CDR3 protein,CDR3 DNA
TRBV9,-,TRBJ2-7,-,CASSVDVSYEQYF,TGTGCCAGCAGCGTAGATGTCAGCTACGAGCAGTACTTC
TRBV5-6,-,TRBJ1-1,few,CASSLVEEGTEAFF,TGTGCCAGCAGCTTGGTGGAGGAGGGCACTGAAGCTTTCTTT
TRBV9,TRBD1,TRBJ1-1,-,CASSALGQLNTEAFF,TGTGCCAGCAGCGCCTTGGGACAGCTGAACACTGAAGCTTTCTTT
TRBV7-2,-,TRBJ1-3,-,CASSLVGGTASGNTIYF,TGTGCCAGCAGCTTAGTGGGGGGTACGGCCTCTGGAAACACCATATATTTT
TRBV4-3,-,TRBJ2-7,few,CASSQEGGSSYEQYF,TGCGCCAGCAGCCAAGAAGGGGGTTCTAGCTACGAGCAGTACTTC
TRBV6-1,-,TRBJ1-2,-,CASSESGRTIRYTF,TGTGCCAGCAGTGAATCCGGACGGACAATAAGGTACACCTTC
TRBV6-5,TRBD1,TRBJ1-3,-,CASSGSSGGTDTIYF,TGTGCCAGCAGCGGGTCGTCAGGGGGTACCGACACCATATATTTT
TRBV6-5,-,TRBJ2-7,-,CASSYLRDSYEQYF,TGTGCCAGCAGTTATCTTCGGGACTCCTACGAGCAGTACTTC
TRBV28,TRBD2,TRBJ2-4,-,CASSPRLRAGGAKNIQYF,TGTGCCAGCAGTCCACGACTGAGAGCGGGAGGAGCCAAAAACATTCAGTACTTC
TRBV19,-,TRBJ2-4,-,CASSMDSLGGIQYF,TGTGCCAGTAGTATGGACAGCCTCGGGGGCATTCAGTACTTC
TRBV13,-,TRBJ2-1,-,CASSGSSTVYNEQFF,TGTGCCAGCAGCGGCTCTAGCACGGTCTACAATGAGCAGTTCTTC
TRBV5-1,-,TRBJ1-2,large,CASSSQETNYGYTF,TGCGCCAGCAGCTCGCAGGAGACTAACTATGGCTACACCTTC
TRBV6-1,-,TRBJ1-2,few,CASSYGANYGYTF,TGTGCCAGCTCCTACGGAGCTAACTATGGCTACACCTTC
TRBV5-2,-,TRBJ2-5,-,CASSSAGIDQETQYF,TGTGCCAGCAGCTCCGCCGGGATAGATCAAGAGACCCAGTACTTC
TRBV19,-,TRBJ2-7,-,CASSIGPGPYEQYF,TGTGCCAGTAGTATAGGACCAGGGCCCTACGAGCAGTACTTC
TRBV19,-,TRBJ2-1,-,CASRLVYEQFF,TGTGCCAGTAGACTAGTCTATGAGCAGTTCTTC
TRBV27,-,TRBJ1-1,-,CASSLGQHTEAFF,TGTGCCAGCAGCCTTGGACAGCACACTGAAGCTTTCTTT
TRBV7-2,-,TRBJ2-7,-,CASSFFRQNYEQYF,TGTGCCAGCAGCTTTTTCAGACAGAACTACGAGCAGTACTTC
TRBV11-3,-,TRBJ1-1,-,CASSLRGGTEAFF,TGTGCCAGCAGCTTACGGGGAGGCACTGAAGCTTTCTTT
TRBV30,TRBD2,TRBJ2-3,few,CAWSIGLAGATDTQYF,TGTGCCTGGAGTATCGGACTAGCGGGGGCTACAGATACGCAGTATTTT
TRBV25-1,-,TRBJ2-2,-,CASSAGAATGELFF,TGTGCCAGCAGTGCCGGGGCAGCTACCGGGGAGCTGTTTTTT
TRBV27,-,TRBJ2-7,-,CASSFQGEQYF,TGTGCCAGCAGTTTTCAGGGGGAGCAGTACTTC
TRBV27,TRBD2,TRBJ2-3,-,CATGPLSGDYTDTQYF,TGTGCCACCGGTCCCCTTAGCGGGGATTACACAGATACGCAGTATTTT
TRBV5-1,-,TRBJ1-5,-,CASSLRADQPQHF,TGCGCCAGCAGCTTGAGGGCAGATCAGCCCCAGCATTTT
TRBV5-6,-,TRBJ2-2,-,CASSFEPWEATGELFF,TGTGCCAGCAGCTTCGAACCGTGGGAGGCCACCGGGGAGCTGTTTTTT
TRBV28,-,TRBJ2-7,few,CASSFLGYEQYF,TGTGCCAGCAGTTTTTTAGGCTACGAGCAGTACTTC
TRBV6-6,TRBD2,TRBJ2-7,-,CASSYAGGYEQYF,TGTGCCAGCAGTTATGCGGGAGGGTACGAGCAGTACTTC
TRBV5-1,TRBD1,TRBJ1-2,-,CASSVVTAGTGSEGYTF,TGCGCCAGCAGCGTAGTGACCGCCGGGACAGGGAGTGAAGGCTACACCTTC
TRBV27,TRBD1,TRBJ1-6,medium-sized,CASSSGTALHF,TGTGCCAGCAGTTCCGGGACAGCCCTCCACTTT
TRBV11-1,TRBD2,TRBJ2-5,-,CASSPAPSGQETQYF,TGTGCCAGCAGCCCCGCCCCTAGCGGGCAAGAGACCCAGTACTTC
TRBV5-8,TRBD1,TRBJ1-1,-,CASLNPGGGTEAFF,TGTGCCAGCTTAAACCCAGGGGGGGGCACTGAAGCTTTCTTT
TRBV30,TRBD2,TRBJ2-1,-,CAFRLAAYNEQFF,TGTGCCTTCCGACTAGCGGCTTACAATGAGCAGTTCTTC
TRBV11-2,TRBD2,TRBJ2-3,-,CASSFTGGYTDTQYF,TGTGCCAGCAGCTTCACGGGAGGTTACACAGATACGCAGTATTTT
TRBV7-9,TRBD1,TRBJ1-1,medium-sized,CASSLSGGSYEAFF,TGTGCCAGCAGCCTATCAGGGGGTAGCTATGAAGCTTTCTTT
TRBV29-1,-,TRBJ2-7,few,CSVEEAEGSPYEQYF,TGCAGCGTTGAAGAAGCCGAGGGGTCTCCCTACGAGCAGTACTTC
TRBV4-2,-,TRBJ1-1,-,CASSQEKNTEAFF,TGTGCCAGCAGCCAAGAAAAGAACACTGAAGCTTTCTTT
TRBV15,TRBD1,TRBJ2-7,-,CATSPGTGGAYEQYF,TGTGCCACCAGCCCCGGGACAGGGGGAGCCTACGAGCAGTACTTC
TRBV7-6,TRBD2,TRBJ2-7,-,CASSRGASGGDTYEQYF,TGTGCCAGCAGCCGCGGCGCTAGCGGGGGGGATACCTACGAGCAGTACTTC
TRBV5-8,-,TRBJ2-3,once,CASSFYRSTDTQYF,TGTGCCAGCAGCTTCTATAGATCCACAGATACGCAGTATTTT
TRBV6-5,TRBD2,TRBJ2-3,-,CASHGAGELDTQYF,TGTGCCTCCCACGGAGCGGGAGAACTAGATACGCAGTATTTT
TRBV6-4,-,TRBJ2-2,-,CASSAGDTGELFF,TGTGCCAGCAGTGCAGGGGACACCGGGGAGCTGTTTTTT
TRBV28,TRBD1,TRBJ2-3,-,CASSFPTGNEYTDTQYF,TGTGCCAGCAGTTTCCCGACAGGGAACGAGTACACAGATACGCAGTATTTT
TRBV6-7,TRBD1,TRBJ2-1,-,CASSYDRGLDNEQFF,TGTGCCAGCAGTTACGACAGGGGTTTAGACAATGAGCAGTTCTTC